This T cell receptor (beta chain) was sequenced for a study of CD8+CD57+ T cells in acquired aplastic anemia. Many counts were recorded for this clonotype. Genomic DNA templated the TCR beta VDJ and CDR3 profiling. Each CDR3 protein is one row after TCRdb ran MiXCR on the reads. The repertoire holds roughly 420,000 distinct CDR3 sequences, with 65% to 80% as singletons. Germline V CDR1 and CDR2: MNHEY, SVGEGT. V shed 6 bases and J shed 5 bases, with 13 bases lying between them. The CDR3 sequence is 14 residues long. The genes are TRBV6-2 or TRBV6-3 and TRBJ1-4, with D tentatively TRBD1 (5 bases). Sequencing was carried out using sorted CD4+, CD8+, or CD8+CD57+ T cells (not recorded which) from PBMCs. This TCR derives from a human donor in good health, serving as a control. As DNA, the CDR3 is TGTGCCAGCAGATCGGACAAGTTGAATGAAAAACTGTTTTTT. Its protein is CASRSDKLNEKLFF.